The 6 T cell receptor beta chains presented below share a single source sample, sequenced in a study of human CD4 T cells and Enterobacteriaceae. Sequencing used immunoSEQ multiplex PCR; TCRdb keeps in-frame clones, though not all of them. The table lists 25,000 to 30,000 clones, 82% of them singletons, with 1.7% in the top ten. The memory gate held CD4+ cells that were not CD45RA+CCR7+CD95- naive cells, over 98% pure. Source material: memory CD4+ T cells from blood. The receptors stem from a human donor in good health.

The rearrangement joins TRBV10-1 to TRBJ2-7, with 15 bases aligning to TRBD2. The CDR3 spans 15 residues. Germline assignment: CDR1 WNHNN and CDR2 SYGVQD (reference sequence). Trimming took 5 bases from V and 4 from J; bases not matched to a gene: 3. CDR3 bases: TGCGCCAGCAGTACCGGGACTAGCGGGAGGTACGAGCAGTACTTC. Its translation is CASSTGTSGRYEQYF.

For the CDR3, the DNA is TGTGCCAGCAGCCCCTGGACAGGGCCCTACTTC. This gives the protein CASSPWTGPYF. The V and J genes are TRBV11-3 and TRBJ2-7; 8 bases match TRBD1. The CDR3 length is 11 residues. V shed 5 bases, J shed 13 bases, and the junction held 7 bases outside the gene matches. In germline, CDR1 is SGHNT, CDR2 YENEEA.

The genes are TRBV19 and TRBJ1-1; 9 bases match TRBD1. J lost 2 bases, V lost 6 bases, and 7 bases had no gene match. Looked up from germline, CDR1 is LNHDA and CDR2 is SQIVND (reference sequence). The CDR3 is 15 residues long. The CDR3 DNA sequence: TGTGCCAGTAGGCCAGGGACAGGGCAAAACACTGAAGCTTTCTTT. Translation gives CASRPGTGQNTEAFF.

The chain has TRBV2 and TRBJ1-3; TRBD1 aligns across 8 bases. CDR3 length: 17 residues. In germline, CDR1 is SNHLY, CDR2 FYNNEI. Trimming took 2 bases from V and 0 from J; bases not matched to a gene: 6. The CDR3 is CASSERTGRFSGNTIYF. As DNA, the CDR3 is TGTGCCAGCAGTGAAAGGACAGGGCGATTCTCTGGAAACACCATATATTTT.

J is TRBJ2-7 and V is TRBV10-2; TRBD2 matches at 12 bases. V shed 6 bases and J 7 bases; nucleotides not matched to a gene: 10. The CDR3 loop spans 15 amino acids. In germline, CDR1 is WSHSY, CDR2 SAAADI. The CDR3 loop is CASSGPSGRAREQYF. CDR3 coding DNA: TGCGCCAGCAGCGGACCTAGCGGGAGGGCTCGAGAGCAGTACTTC.

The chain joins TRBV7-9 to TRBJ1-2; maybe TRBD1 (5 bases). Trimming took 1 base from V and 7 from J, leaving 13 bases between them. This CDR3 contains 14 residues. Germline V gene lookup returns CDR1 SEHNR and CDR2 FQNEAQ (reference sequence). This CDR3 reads CASSLDGTLGGYTF. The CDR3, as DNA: TGTGCCAGCAGCTTAGACGGGACCCTAGGTGGCTACACCTTC. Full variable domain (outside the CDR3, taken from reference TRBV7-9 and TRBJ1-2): DTGVSQNPRHKITKRGQNVTFRCDPISEHNRLYWYRQTLGQGPEFLTYFQNEAQLEKSRLLSDRFSAERPKGSFSTLEIQRTEQGDSAMYLCASSLDGTLGGYTFGSGTRLTVV.